This entry lists 31 T cell receptor beta chains sequenced from one sample in a study of siplizumab effects on memory and regulatory T cells. Clones were sequenced by immunoSEQ multiplex PCR, and TCRdb holds only the in-frame ones, with some missing. This table holds about 120,000 clones, around 94% found once. Sequencing input: non-Treg CD4+ T cells sorted from blood. These receptors came from a human donor in good health.

The chain combines TRBV27 with TRBJ2-5; TRBD2 matches 8 bases. The junction had 15 bases not matched to a gene; V was cut back by 6 bases and J by 9 bases. The CDR3 extends over 15 amino acids. Germline CDR1 and CDR2: MNHEY and SMNVEV (reference sequence). In DNA, the CDR3 is TGTGCCAGCAGCTACACCTTTGGGACTAGTTGGGCCCAGTACTTC. It translates to CASSYTFGTSWAQYF.

The chain links TRBV6-5 to TRBJ1-3, with D unclear. The CDR3 is 15 amino acids. Trimming shortened V by 6 bases and J by 1 base, and 13 bases separated the two germline ends. CDR1 and CDR2 from the germline V gene are MNHEY and SVGAGI. CDR3 bases: TGTGCCAGCAGCCCCCGACGGAAATCTGGAAACACCATATATTTT. This sequence encodes CASSPRRKSGNTIYF.

The genes are TRBV5-4 and TRBJ1-1; D not resolved. V was cut by 5 bases and J by 6 bases, with 17 bases left in between. CDR3 size: 14 residues. The germline gives CDR1 SGHNT, CDR2 YYREEE (reference sequence). For the CDR3, the DNA is TGTGCCAGCAGTCTGGCCGGCAGTAATCCTGAAGCTTTCTTT. It encodes CASSLAGSNPEAFF. Complete variable domain (other parts from reference TRBV5-4 and TRBJ1-1): ETGVTQSPTHLIKTRGQQVTLRCSSQSGHNTVSWYQQALGQGPQFIFQYYREEENGRGNFPPRFSGLQFPNYSSELNVNALELDDSALYLCASSLAGSNPEAFFGQGTRLTVV.

V usage is TRBV11-1 and J usage is TRBJ2-2; D is ambiguous. The V end was cut by 2 bases, the J end by 1 base, with 5 bases between. The CDR3 runs to 14 residues. Looked up from germline, CDR1 is SGHAT and CDR2 is FQDESV (reference sequence). CDR3 sequence reads: CASSLKENTGELFF. As DNA, the CDR3 is TGTGCCAGCAGCTTAAAGGAGAACACCGGGGAGCTGTTTTTT.

The chain employs TRBV12-5 and TRBJ1-5; D unclear. Trimming removed 0 bases at V and 2 bases at J, with 11 bases between. The CDR3 runs 16 residues. CDR1 LGHNT and CDR2 FRNRAP come from the germline V gene. CDR3 DNA sequence: TGTGCTAGTGGTTTGGTATTGGGAAGAGGCAATCAGCCCCAGCATTTT. Its protein product is CASGLVLGRGNQPQHF. The whole variable domain, filled in from reference TRBV12-5 and TRBJ1-5, reads DARVTQTPRHKVTEMGQEVTMRCQPILGHNTVFWYRQTMMQGLELLAYFRNRAPLDDSGMPKDRFSAEMPDATLATLKIQPSEPRDSAVYFCASGLVLGRGNQPQHFGDGTRLSIL.

The chain employs TRBV18 and TRBJ2-5; TRBD2 matches at 14 bases. Per germline, CDR1 KGHSH and CDR2 LQKENI. After removal of 4 bases from V and 5 bases from J, the junction contained 6 bases not matched to a gene. The CDR3 loop spans 16 amino acids. CDR3 sequence reads: CASSRGTSGSHETQYF. In DNA form, the CDR3 reads TGTGCCAGCTCACGGGGGACTAGCGGGAGTCATGAGACCCAGTACTTC.

The V gene is TRBV9, the J gene TRBJ2-7, with 10 bases lining up with TRBD2. This CDR3 has 16 residues. CDR1 and CDR2 from the germline V gene are SGDLS and YYNGEE. After removal of 2 bases from V and 2 bases from J, the junction contained 7 bases not matched to a gene. In DNA, the CDR3 is TGTGCCAGCAGCGTCTCTAGCGGGGGTGGTACCTACGAGCAGTACTTC. This codes for CASSVSSGGGTYEQYF.

Remarks on this clone: This CDR3 is also generated by other DNA sequences in the sample. The chain employs TRBV4-1 and TRBJ2-1; D is undetermined. This CDR3 contains 15 residues. V lost 3 bases and J lost 3, with 12 bases in between. CDR1 MGHRA and CDR2 YSYEKL come from the germline V gene. The CDR3 loop is CASSHLEGGYNEQFF. The CDR3 region has the DNA TGCGCCAGCAGCCATTTGGAAGGCGGCTACAATGAGCAGTTCTTC.

The CDR3 coding sequence is TGTGCCATCAGTGCACCGACTGGAAACACTGAAGCTTTCTTT. This encodes CAISAPTGNTEAFF. The chain couples TRBV10-3 to TRBJ1-1; D remains unclear. V was pared by 4 bases and J by 2 bases, with 11 bases between. CDR3 length: 14 amino acids. Germline CDR1 reads ENHRY; CDR2 reads SYGVKD.

The chain couples TRBV7-3 to TRBJ2-3, with 8 bases identical to TRBD2. CDR1 is SGHTA and CDR2 is FQGTGA in the germline V gene. Trimming took 5 bases from V and 2 from J; bases not matched to a gene: 6. This CDR3 has 15 residues. The CDR3 nucleotides read TGTGCCAGCAGCCAGGGCGGGAGGAACACAGATACGCAGTATTTT. Amino acid sequence: CASSQGGRNTDTQYF.

In DNA, the CDR3 is TGTGCCAGCAGGGCGACTAGCCTCGCATACAATGAGCAGTTCTTC. Its translation is CASRATSLAYNEQFF. The chain recombines TRBV28 with TRBJ2-1; 7 positions match TRBD2. Trimming took 6 bases from V and 4 from J; bases not matched to a gene: 9. The CDR3 has 15 amino acids. CDR1 and CDR2 from the germline V gene are MDHEN and SYDVKM.

This rearrangement joins TRBV18 to TRBJ2-1, with TRBD2 as a possible D gene (6 bases). This CDR3 is 16 amino acids long. Germline lookup yields CDR1 KGHSH and CDR2 LQKENI. Trimming shortened V by 6 bases and J by 8 bases, and 23 bases separated the two germline ends. Written as DNA, the CDR3 is TGTGCCAGCTCCCTATCACTAGCATCCTTATTGTATGAGCAGTTCTTC. Amino acid sequence: CASSLSLASLLYEQFF.

As for this clone: This same CDR3 is encoded by further DNA sequences in the sample. J is TRBJ2-1 and V is TRBV5-1; D uncertain. This CDR3 spans 12 amino acids. V shed 2 bases and J shed 6 bases, with 6 bases lying between them. CDR1 and CDR2 from the germline V gene are SGHRS and YFSETQ. CDR3 DNA sequence: TGCGCCAGCAGCTTACTGGGCAATGAGCAGTTCTTC. Residues: CASSLLGNEQFF.

CDR3 region: CASSLEGTNEKLFF. DNA of the CDR3: TGCGCCAGCAGCTTGGAAGGTACTAATGAAAAACTGTTTTTT. This chain connects TRBV5-1 to TRBJ1-4; D gene unclear. Per germline, CDR1 SGHRS and CDR2 YFSETQ. The V end was cut by 0 bases, the J end by 2 bases, with 5 bases between. The CDR3 is 14 amino acids. Drawing the rest from reference TRBV5-1 and TRBJ1-4, the complete variable domain is KAGVTQTPRYLIKTRGQQVTLSCSPISGHRSVSWYQQTPGQGLQFLFEYFSETQRNKGNFPGRFSGRQFSNSRSEMNVSTLELGDSALYLCASSLEGTNEKLFFGSGTQLSVL.

J is TRBJ2-1 and V is TRBV5-1; perhaps D is TRBD1 or TRBD2 (5 bases each). This CDR3 spans 15 amino acids. The V gene lost 5 bases and the J gene lost 5 bases, with 17 bases spanning the gap. Germline V gene data show CDR1 as SGHRS and CDR2 as YFSETQ. CDR3 nucleotides: TGCGCCAGCAGATCCCTGGGGCGGGCTGACAATGAGCAGTTCTTC. Its translation: CASRSLGRADNEQFF. Filled out from reference TRBV5-1 and TRBJ2-1, the complete variable domain reads KAGVTQTPRYLIKTRGQQVTLSCSPISGHRSVSWYQQTPGQGLQFLFEYFSETQRNKGNFPGRFSGRQFSNSRSEMNVSTLELGDSALYLCASRSLGRADNEQFFGPGTRLTVL.

The rearrangement joins TRBV7-3 to TRBJ1-3; D may be TRBD1 (6 bases). In germline, CDR1 is SGHTA, CDR2 FQGTGA. The ends were cut back, 7 bases at V and 1 base at J, with 11 bases in the middle. The CDR3 is 14 residues long. CDR3 region: CASTRGRSGNTIYF. CDR3 DNA: TGTGCCAGCACTAGGGGGAGATCTGGAAACACCATATATTTT.

The rearrangement links TRBV27 to TRBJ2-6; D is unresolved. The CDR3 sequence is 13 residues long. V lost 7 bases and J lost 2, with 6 bases in between. Germline CDR1 MNHEY, CDR2 SMNVEV (reference sequence). In nucleotides, the CDR3 is TGTGCCAGCACACGAGCTGGGGCCAACGTCCTGACTTTC. Protein: CASTRAGANVLTF.

The V and J genes are TRBV6-5 and TRBJ2-5, with D perhaps given as TRBD1 or TRBD2 (5 bases each). Trimming pared 8 bases from V and 0 bases from J, leaving 16 bases between. The CDR3 sequence is 15 residues long. Germline V gene sequence: CDR1 MNHEY, CDR2 SVGAGI. The CDR3 nucleotides are TGTGCCAGCTTTCCCATGGGGGAGTACCAAGAGACCCAGTACTTC. Encoded protein: CASFPMGEYQETQYF.

The J gene is TRBJ2-2, the V gene TRBV2; TRBD1 agrees at 7 bases. CDR1 SNHLY and CDR2 FYNNEI come from the germline V gene. The CDR3 spans 14 residues. The V segment lost 6 bases and the J segment 5 bases; nucleotides outside the gene matches: 6. The CDR3 loop reads CASSLDRYTGELFF. DNA for the CDR3: TGTGCCAGCAGCCTGGACAGGTATACCGGGGAGCTGTTTTTT.

The V call is TRBV6-6, the J call TRBJ1-2; no clear D. There are 14 residues in the CDR3. V lost 2 bases, J lost 4 bases, and 11 bases lay in between. The germline CDR1 and CDR2 sequences are MNHNY and SVGAGI (reference sequence). DNA of the CDR3: TGTGCCAGCAGTTACATCAGCTCCCGCTATGGCTACACCTTC. This codes for CASSYISSRYGYTF.

The rearrangement uses TRBV29-1 and TRBJ2-1, with no clear D. Germline assignment: CDR1 SQVTM and CDR2 ANQGSEA. The CDR3 covers 11 residues. The ends were cut back, 3 bases at V and 6 bases at J, with 6 bases in the middle. The CDR3 sequence: CSVETPNEQFF. DNA of the CDR3: TGCAGCGTTGAGACCCCCAATGAGCAGTTCTTC.

This clone has just a few counts. V and J are TRBV29-1 and TRBJ2-5; D gene uncertain. Trimming cost V 6 bases and J 4 bases, with 18 bases left between them. CDR1 and CDR2 (germline): SQVTM, ANQGSEA. This CDR3 spans 14 amino acids. Here the CDR3 reads CSVEKYSVGETQYF. CDR3 in DNA: TGCAGCGTCGAGAAATACAGCGTTGGAGAGACCCAGTACTTC.

The V call is TRBV18, the J call TRBJ2-1; 8 bases agree with TRBD2. The CDR3 length is 18 residues. In germline, CDR1 is KGHSH, CDR2 LQKENI. V gave up 0 bases and J gave up 7 bases; unmatched junction bases: 14. The CDR3 DNA follows: TGTGCCAGCTCACCACCGACACTAGCGGTGCAGCGTGGTAATGAGCAGTTCTTC. This gives the protein CASSPPTLAVQRGNEQFF.

The chain's CDR3 is CASSSQGQNYGYTF. The CDR3 DNA is TGTGCCAGCAGTTCCCAGGGGCAGAACTATGGCTACACCTTC. The chain carries TRBV27 and TRBJ1-2; perhaps TRBD1 as D (6 bases). Germline V gene lookup returns CDR1 MNHEY and CDR2 SMNVEV (reference sequence). V lost 4 bases to trimming and J lost 2 bases, with 11 bases between them. The CDR3 is 14 residues long.

The chain carries TRBV7-2 and TRBJ2-7; tentative D call: TRBD1 (6 bases). Trimming took off 5 bases at V and 6 bases at J, with 14 bases between the two ends. The CDR3 runs to 13 residues. CDR1 is SGHTA and CDR2 is FQGNSA in the germline V gene. In DNA, the CDR3 is TGTGCCAGCAGCCCAAACAGGGCTGGCGAGCAGTACTTC. Its protein is CASSPNRAGEQYF.

This clone was recorded once. CDR3 DNA: TGTGCCAGCAGTTTACCCCCGAGACAGGGGGCTATGAACGAGCAGTACTTC. It encodes CASSLPPRQGAMNEQYF. The chain joins TRBV27 to TRBJ2-7; the match to TRBD1 covers 10 bases. The V segment lost 2 bases and the J segment 5 bases; nucleotides outside the gene matches: 12. CDR1 and CDR2 from the germline V gene are MNHEY and SMNVEV (reference sequence). The CDR3 spans 17 residues.

The J gene is TRBJ1-6, the V gene TRBV5-1; TRBD1 agrees at 9 bases. V was clipped by 2 bases and J by 7 bases; unmatched bases: 4. CDR1 SGHRS and CDR2 YFSETQ come from the germline V gene. The CDR3 runs 15 residues. The CDR3 loop reads CASSLSGTGNSPLHF. For the CDR3, the DNA is TGCGCCAGCAGCTTATCAGGGACAGGGAATTCACCCCTCCACTTT. Full variable domain (missing parts from reference TRBV5-1 and TRBJ1-6): KAGVTQTPRYLIKTRGQQVTLSCSPISGHRSVSWYQQTPGQGLQFLFEYFSETQRNKGNFPGRFSGRQFSNSRSEMNVSTLELGDSALYLCASSLSGTGNSPLHFGNGTRLTVT.

This chain connects TRBV18 to TRBJ2-2; D might be TRBD1 (6 bases). The CDR3 consists of 16 residues. Germline assignment: CDR1 KGHSH and CDR2 LQKENI. V shed 3 bases and J shed 0 bases, with 11 bases lying between them. The CDR3, as DNA: TGTGCCAGCTCACCGGAGACAGGAGCGAACACCGGGGAGCTGTTTTTT. Translating it yields CASSPETGANTGELFF. Combining the CDR3 with reference TRBV18 and TRBJ2-2 gives the whole variable domain NAGVMQNPRHLVRRRGQEARLRCSPMKGHSHVYWYRQLPEEGLKFMVYLQKENIIDESGMPKERFSAEFPKEGPSILRIQQVVRGDSAAYFCASSPETGANTGELFFGEGSRLTVL.

J is TRBJ2-3 and V is TRBV18; D unclear. Trimming shortened V by 1 base and J by 0 bases, and 11 bases separated the two germline ends. The CDR3 runs 16 residues. Germline V CDR1 and CDR2: KGHSH, LQKENI. The CDR3 coding sequence is TGTGCCAGCTCACCACTTGGAAGCTTTAGCACAGATACGCAGTATTTT. It yields the protein CASSPLGSFSTDTQYF.

The J gene is TRBJ2-2, the V gene TRBV18; D might be TRBD1 (5 bases). The CDR3 length is 15 residues. Germline loops: CDR1 KGHSH, CDR2 LQKENI. Trimming shortened V by 3 bases and J by 0 bases, and 8 bases separated the two germline ends. In DNA, the CDR3 is TGTGCCAGCTCACCCAAGACAGCGAACACCGGGGAGCTGTTTTTT. As protein: CASSPKTANTGELFF.

The chain has TRBV25-1 and TRBJ1-1; 7 bases match TRBD1. The CDR3 totals 12 residues. Germline lookup yields CDR1 MGHDK and CDR2 SYGVNS. V shed 5 bases, J shed 6 bases, and the junction held 3 bases outside the gene matches. The CDR3 is CASSRQGSEAFF. Written as DNA, the CDR3 is TGTGCCAGCAGTAGACAGGGCTCTGAAGCTTTCTTT.